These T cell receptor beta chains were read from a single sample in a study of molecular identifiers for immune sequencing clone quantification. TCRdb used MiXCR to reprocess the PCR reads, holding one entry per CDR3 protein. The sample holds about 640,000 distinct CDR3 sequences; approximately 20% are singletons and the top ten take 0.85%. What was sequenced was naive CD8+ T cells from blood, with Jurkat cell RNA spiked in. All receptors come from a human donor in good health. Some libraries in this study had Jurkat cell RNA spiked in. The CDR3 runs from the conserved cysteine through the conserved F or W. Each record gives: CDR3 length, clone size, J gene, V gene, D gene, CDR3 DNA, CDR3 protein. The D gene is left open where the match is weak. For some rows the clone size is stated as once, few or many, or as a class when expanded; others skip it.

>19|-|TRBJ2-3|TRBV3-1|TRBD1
TGTGCCAGCAGCCAAGAGACAGGGGGCACGATTGATGACACAGATACGCAGTATTTT
CASSQETGGTIDDTDTQYF
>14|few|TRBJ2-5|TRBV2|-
TGTGCCAGCAGTGAAGACGCAACACAAGAGACCCAGTACTTC
CASSEDATQETQYF
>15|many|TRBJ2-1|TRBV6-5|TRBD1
TGTGCCAGCGGTTTCGACAGGGGGAGAAAGGATGAGCAGTTCTTC
CASGFDRGRKDEQFF
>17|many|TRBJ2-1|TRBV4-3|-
TGCGCCAGCAGCCCTCATGGGGTCGGAAACCTCTACAATGAGCAGTTCTTC
CASSPHGVGNLYNEQFF
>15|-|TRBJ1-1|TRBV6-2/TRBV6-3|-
TGTGCCAGCAGTTACAAAGGCGGGGTGGGCACTGAAGCTTTCTTT
CASSYKGGVGTEAFF
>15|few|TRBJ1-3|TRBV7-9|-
TGTGCCAGCAGCCCCGGGGCTCACTCTGGAAACACCATATATTTT
CASSPGAHSGNTIYF
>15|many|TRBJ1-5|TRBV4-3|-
TGCGCCAGCAGCCGAACCGGGACGAGCAATCAGCCCCAGCATTTT
CASSRTGTSNQPQHF
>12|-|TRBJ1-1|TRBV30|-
TGTGCCTGGAGCACAGGTCACACTGAAGCTTTCTTT
CAWSTGHTEAFF
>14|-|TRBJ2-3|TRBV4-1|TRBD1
TGCGCCAGCACCCTGGTAGGGGGCAAAGATACGCAGTATTTT
CASTLVGGKDTQYF
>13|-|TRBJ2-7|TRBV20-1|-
TGCAGTGCTAGAGTACGGAGCGCCTACGAGCAGTACTTC
CSARVRSAYEQYF
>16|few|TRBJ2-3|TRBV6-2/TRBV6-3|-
TGTGCCAGCAGTTCTGGGGGGGCTACCGTCACAGATACGCAGTATTTT
CASSSGGATVTDTQYF
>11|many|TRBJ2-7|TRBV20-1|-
TGCAGCGCCCGCACATCCTACGAGCAGTACTTC
CSARTSYEQYF
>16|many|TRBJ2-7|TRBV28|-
TGTGCCAGCAGCAGCGACAGCAGTCAAATATTCTACGAGCAGTACTTC
CASSSDSSQIFYEQYF
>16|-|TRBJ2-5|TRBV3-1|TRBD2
TGTGCCAGCAGCCAAGAGGGACTAGCGGCTCAAGAGACCCAGTACTTC
CASSQEGLAAQETQYF
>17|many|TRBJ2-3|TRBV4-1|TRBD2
TGCGCCAGCAGCCCCCAGACTAGCGGACCTAGCACAGATACGCAGTATTTT
CASSPQTSGPSTDTQYF
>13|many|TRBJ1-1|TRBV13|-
TGTGCCAGCAGCATGCCAGGGGACACTGAAGCTTTCTTT
CASSMPGDTEAFF
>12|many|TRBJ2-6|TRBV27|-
TGTGCCAGCAGGGCTGGGGCCAACGTCCTGACTTTC
CASRAGANVLTF
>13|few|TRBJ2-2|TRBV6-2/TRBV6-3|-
TGTGCCAGCAGTTTGGCGTGGCCCGGGGAGCTGTTTTTT
CASSLAWPGELFF
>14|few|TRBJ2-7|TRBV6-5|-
TGTGCCAGCAGTTACTCCCCAGCTCCCTACGAGCAGTACTTC
CASSYSPAPYEQYF
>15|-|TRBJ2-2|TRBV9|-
TGTGCCAGCAGCGTAGAGGGCAGGGTGTACGGGGAGCTGTTTTTT
CASSVEGRVYGELFF
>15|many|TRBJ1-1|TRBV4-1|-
TGCGCCAGCAGCCACCCGTTGGGTCGGATCACTGAAGCTTTCTTT
CASSHPLGRITEAFF
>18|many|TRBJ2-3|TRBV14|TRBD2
TGTGCCAGCAGCCAAGATTTTGTGCGGGAGCCGAGCACAGATACGCAGTATTTT
CASSQDFVREPSTDTQYF
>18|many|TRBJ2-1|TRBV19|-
TGTGCCAGTAGTATAGATACCTCACGGGGAAGCTCCTACAATGAGCAGTTCTTC
CASSIDTSRGSSYNEQFF
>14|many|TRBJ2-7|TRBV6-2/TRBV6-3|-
TGTGCCAGCAGTGACCTGGCGCGACCCTACGAGCAGTACTTC
CASSDLARPYEQYF
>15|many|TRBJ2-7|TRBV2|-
TGTGCCAGCAGTGAAGTGCTAGCGATCAACTACGAGCAGTACTTC
CASSEVLAINYEQYF
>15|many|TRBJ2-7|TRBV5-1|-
TGCGCCAGCAGCTTGGCTTTGGGGGCCGACTACGAGCAGTACTTC
CASSLALGADYEQYF
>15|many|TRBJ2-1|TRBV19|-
TGTGCCAGCAGCTTAGGAGCAAGTTCCTACAATGAGCAGTTCTTC
CASSLGASSYNEQFF
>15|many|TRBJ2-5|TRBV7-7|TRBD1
TGTGCCAGCAGCTTAGCGGACAGGCCGCAAGAGACCCAGTACTTC
CASSLADRPQETQYF
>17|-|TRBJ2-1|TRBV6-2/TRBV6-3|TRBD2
TGTGCCAGCAGTTACCCCTTTAACGCGGGAGGGCCGCTTGAGCAGTTCTTC
CASSYPFNAGGPLEQFF
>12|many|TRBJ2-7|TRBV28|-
TGTGCCAGCAGCGACAGCCTCTACGAGCAGTACTTC
CASSDSLYEQYF
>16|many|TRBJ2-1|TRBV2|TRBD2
TGTGCCAGCAGTGCTTTGAGCCTAGCGGGACACAATGAGCAGTTCTTC
CASSALSLAGHNEQFF
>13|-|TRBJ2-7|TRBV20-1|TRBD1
TGCAGTGGCGGACAGGGGAACTCCTACGAGCAGTACTTC
CSGGQGNSYEQYF
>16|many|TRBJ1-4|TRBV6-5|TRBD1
TGTGCCAGCAGTTTGACAGGGGTAGCAACTAATGAAAAACTGTTTTTT
CASSLTGVATNEKLFF
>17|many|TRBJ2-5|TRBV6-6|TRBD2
TGTGCCAGCCGCCCGGGACTAGCGGGGGGAATACAAGAGACCCAGTACTTC
CASRPGLAGGIQETQYF
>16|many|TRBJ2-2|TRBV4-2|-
TGTGCCAGCAGCCAAGATACTAGCTTGAACACCGGGGAGCTGTTTTTT
CASSQDTSLNTGELFF
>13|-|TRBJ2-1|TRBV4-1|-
TGCGCCAGAAGTCACTCAGGAAACAATGAGCAGTTCTTC
CARSHSGNNEQFF
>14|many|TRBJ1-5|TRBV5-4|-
TGTGCCAGCAGCCTGTGGGGGAGCAATCAGCCCCAGCATTTT
CASSLWGSNQPQHF
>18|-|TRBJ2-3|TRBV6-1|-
TGTGCCAGCAGTGAATTTTCGATGTCACAGGCAAGCACAGATACGCAGTATTTT
CASSEFSMSQASTDTQYF
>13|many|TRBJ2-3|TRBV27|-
TGTGCCAGCAGCGTCGGGGGCCCAGATACGCAGTATTTT
CASSVGGPDTQYF
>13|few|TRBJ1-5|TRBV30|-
TGTGCCTGGAGTGATGATAGCAATCAGCCCCAGCATTTT
CAWSDDSNQPQHF